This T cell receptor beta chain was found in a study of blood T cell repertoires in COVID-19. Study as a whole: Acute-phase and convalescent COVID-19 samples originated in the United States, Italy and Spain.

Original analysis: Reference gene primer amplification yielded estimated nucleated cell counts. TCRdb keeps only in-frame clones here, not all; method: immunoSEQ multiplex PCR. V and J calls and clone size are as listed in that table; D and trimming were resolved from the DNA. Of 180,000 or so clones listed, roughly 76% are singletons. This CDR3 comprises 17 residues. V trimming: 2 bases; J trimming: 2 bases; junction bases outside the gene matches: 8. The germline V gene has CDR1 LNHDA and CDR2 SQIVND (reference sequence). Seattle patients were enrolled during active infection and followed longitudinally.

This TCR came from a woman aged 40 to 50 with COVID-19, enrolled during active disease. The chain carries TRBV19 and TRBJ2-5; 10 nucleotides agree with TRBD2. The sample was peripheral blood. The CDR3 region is CASSIQGGLAVQETQYF. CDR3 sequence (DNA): TGTGCCAGTAGTATACAGGGAGGACTAGCGGTACAAGAGACCCAGTACTTC. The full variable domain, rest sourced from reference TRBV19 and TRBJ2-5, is DGGITQSPKYLFRKEGQNVTLSCEQNLNHDAMYWYRQDPGQGLRLIYYSQIVNDFQKGDIAEGYSVSREKKESFPLTVTSAQKNPTAFYLCASSIQGGLAVQETQYFGPGTRLLVL.